This TCR beta chain was captured by sequencing in a study of CD8+ T cells in alopecia areata. Study outcomes and limitations: Patients showed less clear TCR sequence sharing than mice, possibly partly because of HLA diversity.

Documented treatment: oral pan-JAK inhibitor, 5-10 mg twice daily. RNA extraction was followed by reverse transcription into cDNA, which acted as the sequencing template. Measured with immunoSEQ multiplex PCR; TCRdb has only the in-frame clones, and not every one. The table has around 100,000 clones, less than 60% seen once. A note on this clone: Its antigen is not identified.

The germline gives CDR1 MNHEY, CDR2 SVGAGI. This CDR3 spans 15 amino acids. J gave up 4 bases and V 6 bases, and 9 bases lay outside the gene matches. Here the sequenced sample was CD4+ T cells sorted from blood, taken at week 24, from a patient treated with tofacitinib. The V and J genes are TRBV6-5 and TRBJ1-2; TRBD1 matches 9 bases. The sequence was obtained from a human donor with alopecia areata. This CDR3 is CASSSTGGAGYGYTF. The DNA of the CDR3 is TGTGCCAGCAGCAGCACAGGGGGCGCTGGCTATGGCTACACCTTC.